This entry features one TCR beta chain sequence. Its antigen is still unknown. It was CD45RO-negative cells, positively selected for CCR7, that made up naive CD8 cells, with terminally differentiated effector memory CD45RA+ cells excluded. Healthy and HIV-negative, the adult donors had no recent acute infections or vaccinations. This sample was included in a study of shared clonotypes between healthy human individuals. The study, taken as a whole, reports: It was observed that about 5% of naive CD4 clonotypes were shared across a few donors. Rarefaction demonstrated incomplete sorted-subset sequencing despite large depth.

In replicate PCRs of sorted subsets, roughly 200 ng DNA, approximately 30,000 T cell genomes, was used. Produced via immunoSEQ multiplex PCR; TCRdb's table is partial and in-frame only. The sample gives more than 550,000 clones, approximately 90% of which show up once; roughly 24% is in the top ten. Germline CDR1 reads SGHTA; CDR2 reads FQGNSA. The CDR3 runs to 17 residues. Trimming cost V 6 bases and J 0 bases, with 17 bases left between them. The sequencing sample was made of naive CD8+ T cells sorted from blood. This TCR was recovered from a man younger than 40 in good health. This chain uses TRBV7-2 with TRBJ1-4; D is unclear. The CDR3 loop reads CASSPLAIPATNEKLFF. The CDR3 nucleotides read TGTGCCAGCAGTCCACTGGCCATCCCGGCAACTAATGAAAAACTGTTTTTT.